This TCR beta chain stems from a study of T cell repertoires in cytomegalovirus infection (dated by TCRdb to between 2018 and 2021). Background for the entire study: The peptide stimulations were aimed at well-studied HLA-B-restricted epitopes as well as recently identified HLA-C-restricted CMV epitopes, whose presentation resists viral immunomodulation. Because public TCR beta signatures pointed to carriage of CMV infection together with the matching HLA type, the HLA type of each donor mattered for the analysis. Findings and caveats that apply to the study as a whole: Cumulative frequency of public TCR beta family members discriminated carriers of CMV infection plus the relevant HLA type in this cohort and an independent approximately 370-donor cohort. In the ex vivo response, HLA-C-restricted CMV-specific TCR beta clonotypes were dominant, and in two of eight donors the single most frequent clonotype came from this HLA-C-restricted group.

CDR1 and CDR2, per the germline V gene (reference sequence), are MNHEY and SMNVEV. From V the trimming removes 5 bases and from J it removes 6 bases, while the gene matches leave 10 bases of the junction unaccounted for. From cysteine to phenylalanine, the CDR3 is 15 amino acids long. The only DNA kept is the CDR3, 45 bases in frame from the first base. The treatment or condition label, as the study defines it: in vitro stimulation with specific CMV peptide epitopes to enrich CMV-specific T cells. On this clonotype: Its target antigen remains unknown. No clone much larger than this one lies a single base away; base qualities are absent.

TCRdb shows the sequencer as Illumina HiSeq 1500. TCRdb passed the public sequencing reads through fastp at Q25 and MiXCR, retaining productive beta sequences. Each CDR3 protein appears once, grouped with its most common genes and DNA. This sample has some 940,000 distinct CDR3 sequences in its table, and 30% to 40% of those were observed once. The ten largest make up around 15% of the sample. The chain uses TRBV27 and TRBJ1-5; 7 nucleotides in the junction match TRBD1. The sample consisted of cultured CD8+ T cells from PBMCs, taken from culture after CMV antigen stimulation. The TCR sequence derives from a human donor in good health (CMV status not recorded). Some clones in this sample may be carry-over from other donors' samples. The CDR3 in this case is CASSLHRGGGQPQHF. DNA sequence: TGTGCCAGCAGTCTTCACAGGGGCGGAGGTCAGCCCCAGCATTTT.